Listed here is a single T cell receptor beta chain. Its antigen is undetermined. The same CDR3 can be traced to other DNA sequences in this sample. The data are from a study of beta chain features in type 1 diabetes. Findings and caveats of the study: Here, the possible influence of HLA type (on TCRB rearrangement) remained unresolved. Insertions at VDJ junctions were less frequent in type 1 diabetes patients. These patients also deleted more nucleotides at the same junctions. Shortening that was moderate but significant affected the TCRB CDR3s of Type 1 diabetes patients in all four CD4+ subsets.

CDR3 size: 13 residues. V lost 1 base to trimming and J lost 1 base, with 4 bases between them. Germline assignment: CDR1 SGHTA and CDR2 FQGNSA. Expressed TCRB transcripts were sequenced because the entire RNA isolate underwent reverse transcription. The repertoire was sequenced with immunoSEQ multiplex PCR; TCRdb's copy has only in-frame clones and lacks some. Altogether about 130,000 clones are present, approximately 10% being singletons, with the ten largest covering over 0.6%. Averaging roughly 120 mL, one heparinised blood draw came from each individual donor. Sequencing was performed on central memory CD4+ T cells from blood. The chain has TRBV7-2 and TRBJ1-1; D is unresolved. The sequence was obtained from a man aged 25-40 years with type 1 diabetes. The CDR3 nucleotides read TGTGCCAGCAGCTTAGAGCAGAACACTGAAGCTTTCTTT. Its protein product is CASSLEQNTEAFF.